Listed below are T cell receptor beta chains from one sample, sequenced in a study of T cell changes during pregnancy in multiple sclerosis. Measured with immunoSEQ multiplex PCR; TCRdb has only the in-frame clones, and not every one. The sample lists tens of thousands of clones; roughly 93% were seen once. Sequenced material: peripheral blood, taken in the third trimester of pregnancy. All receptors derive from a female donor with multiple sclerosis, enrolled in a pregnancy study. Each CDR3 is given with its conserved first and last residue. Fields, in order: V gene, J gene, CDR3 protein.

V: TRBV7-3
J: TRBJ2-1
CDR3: CASSSGLAGVDEQFF

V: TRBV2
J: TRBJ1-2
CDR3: CASRSWGQGANYGYTF

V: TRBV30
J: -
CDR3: CAWSVGAGGTYEQYF

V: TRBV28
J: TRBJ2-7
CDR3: CASSLREGAWQYF

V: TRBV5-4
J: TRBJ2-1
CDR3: CASSLVLDEQFF

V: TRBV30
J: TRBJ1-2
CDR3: CAWSVVTGAGGYGYTF

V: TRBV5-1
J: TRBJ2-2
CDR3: CASSLRARQTNTGELFF

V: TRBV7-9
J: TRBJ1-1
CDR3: CASREGGMNTEAFF

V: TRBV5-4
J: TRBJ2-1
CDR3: CASSLAGLNEQFF

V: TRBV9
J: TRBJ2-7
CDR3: CASSAGWGGQGHGNEQYF